This T cell receptor beta chain was observed in a study of radiotherapy plus CTLA-4 blockade in lung cancer. For the study at large: Disease control was achieved by 31% of patients, and objective responses by about 19%.

The study, taken as a whole, reports: There was expansion of tumor-derived TCR clones in blood after radiotherapy plus ipilimumab. Dynamics of early blood T cell clones, together with interferon-beta, were reportedly the best predictors of response.

This CDR3 spans 14 amino acids. V shed 0 bases, J shed 7 bases, and the junction held 7 bases outside the gene matches. Germline V lookup: CDR1 SGDLS, CDR2 YYNGEE. Some clones are missing from TCRdb's copy, which holds only in-frame ones; the method was immunoSEQ multiplex PCR. The data contain approximately 67,000 clones, about four fifths of them singletons. Focal radiation plus CTLA-4 blockade with ipilimumab was administered to patients who had chemo-refractory metastatic non-small-cell lung cancer. Details on this clone: Its matching antigen is unknown.

The sequence came from a human donor with non-small cell lung cancer who had a partial response to radiotherapy plus ipilimumab. The rearrangement joins TRBV9 to TRBJ2-7; 7 positions agree with TRBD2. Sequenced material: peripheral blood, taken from a patient treated with radiotherapy plus ipilimumab. CDR3 amino acids: CASSVASGTWEQYF. Written as DNA, the CDR3 is TGTGCCAGCAGCGTAGCAAGCGGGACTTGGGAGCAGTACTTC.